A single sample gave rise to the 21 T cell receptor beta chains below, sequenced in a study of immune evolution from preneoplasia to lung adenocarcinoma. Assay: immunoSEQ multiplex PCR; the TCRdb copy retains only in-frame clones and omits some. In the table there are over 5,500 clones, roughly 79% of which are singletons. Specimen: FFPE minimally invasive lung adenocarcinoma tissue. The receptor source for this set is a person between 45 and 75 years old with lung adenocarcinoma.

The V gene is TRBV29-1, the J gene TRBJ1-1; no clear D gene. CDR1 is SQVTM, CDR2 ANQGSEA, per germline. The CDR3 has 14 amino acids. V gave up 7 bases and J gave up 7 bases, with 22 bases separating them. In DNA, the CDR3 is TGCAGCGCCGCACGGGTTGGAGGGTCAGGTGAAGCTTTCTTT. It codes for CSAARVGGSGEAFF.

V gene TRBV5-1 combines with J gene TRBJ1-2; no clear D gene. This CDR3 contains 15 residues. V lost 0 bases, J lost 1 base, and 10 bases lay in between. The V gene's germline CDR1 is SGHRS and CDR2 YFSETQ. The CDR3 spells CASSLEGYLNYGYTF. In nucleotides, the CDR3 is TGCGCCAGCAGCTTGGAAGGATACCTTAACTATGGCTACACCTTC. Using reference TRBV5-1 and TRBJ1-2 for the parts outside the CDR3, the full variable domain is KAGVTQTPRYLIKTRGQQVTLSCSPISGHRSVSWYQQTPGQGLQFLFEYFSETQRNKGNFPGRFSGRQFSNSRSEMNVSTLELGDSALYLCASSLEGYLNYGYTFGSGTRLTVV.

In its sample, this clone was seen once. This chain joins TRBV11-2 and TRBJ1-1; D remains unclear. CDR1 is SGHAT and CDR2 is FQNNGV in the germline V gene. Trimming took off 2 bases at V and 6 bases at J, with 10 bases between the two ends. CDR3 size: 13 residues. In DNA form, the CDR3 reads TGTGCCAGCAGCTTACTATTATTATCTGAAGCTTTCTTT. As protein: CASSLLLLSEAFF. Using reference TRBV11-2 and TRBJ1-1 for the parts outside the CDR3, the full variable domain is EAGVAQSPRYKIIEKRQSVAFWCNPISGHATLYWYQQILGQGPKLLIQFQNNGVVDDSQLPKDRFSAERLKGVDSTLKIQPAKLEDSAVYLCASSLLLLSEAFFGQGTRLTVV.

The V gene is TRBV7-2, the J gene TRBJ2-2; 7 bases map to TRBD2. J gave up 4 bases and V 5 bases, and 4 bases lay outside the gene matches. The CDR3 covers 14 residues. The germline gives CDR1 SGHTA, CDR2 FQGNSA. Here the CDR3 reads CASSVLAATGELFF. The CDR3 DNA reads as TGTGCCAGCAGCGTCCTAGCGGCCACCGGGGAGCTGTTTTTT.

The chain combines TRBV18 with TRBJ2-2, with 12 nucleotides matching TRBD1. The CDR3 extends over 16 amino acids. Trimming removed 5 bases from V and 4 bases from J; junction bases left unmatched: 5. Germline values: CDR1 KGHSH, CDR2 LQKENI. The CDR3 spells CASSTGTGGRTGELFF. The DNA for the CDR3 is TGTGCCAGCTCAACCGGGACAGGGGGCCGCACCGGGGAGCTGTTTTTT.

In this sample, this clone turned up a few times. As DNA, the CDR3 is TGCAGCGTTGAGCGGAGCGCGAGCTATGGCTACACCTTC. This sequence encodes CSVERSASYGYTF. The J gene is TRBJ1-2, the V gene TRBV29-1; no firm D call. This CDR3 region has 13 residues. The V gene lost 3 bases and the J gene lost 4 bases, with 12 bases spanning the gap. Germline CDR1 is SQVTM and CDR2 is ANQGSEA.

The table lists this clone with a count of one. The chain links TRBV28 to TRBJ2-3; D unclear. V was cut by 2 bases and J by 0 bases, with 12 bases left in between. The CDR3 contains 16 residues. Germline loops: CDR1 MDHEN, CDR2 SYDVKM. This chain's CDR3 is CASSLRRRASTDTQYF. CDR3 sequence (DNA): TGTGCCAGCAGTTTAAGGCGTCGGGCTAGCACAGATACGCAGTATTTT.

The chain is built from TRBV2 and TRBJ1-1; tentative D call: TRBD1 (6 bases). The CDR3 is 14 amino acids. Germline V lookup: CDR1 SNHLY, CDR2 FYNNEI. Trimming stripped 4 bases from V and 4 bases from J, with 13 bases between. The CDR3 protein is CASSARGGLTEAFF. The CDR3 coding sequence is TGTGCCAGCAGTGCGAGGGGGGGACTCACTGAAGCTTTCTTT. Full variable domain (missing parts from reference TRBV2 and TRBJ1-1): EPEVTQTPSHQVTQMGQEVILRCVPISNHLYFYWYRQILGQKVEFLVSFYNNEISEKSEIFDDQFSVERPDGSNFTLKIRSTKLEDSAMYFCASSARGGLTEAFFGQGTRLTVV.

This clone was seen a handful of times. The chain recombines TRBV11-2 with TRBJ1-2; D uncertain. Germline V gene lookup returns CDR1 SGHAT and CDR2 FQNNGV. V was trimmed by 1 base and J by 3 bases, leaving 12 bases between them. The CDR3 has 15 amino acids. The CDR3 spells CASSLGKGSHYGYTF. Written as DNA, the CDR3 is TGTGCCAGCAGCTTAGGCAAAGGCTCCCACTATGGCTACACCTTC.

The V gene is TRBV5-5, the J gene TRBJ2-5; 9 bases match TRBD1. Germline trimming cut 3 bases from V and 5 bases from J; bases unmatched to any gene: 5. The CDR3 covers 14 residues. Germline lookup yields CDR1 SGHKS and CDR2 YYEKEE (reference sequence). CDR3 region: CASSYHRGRETQYF. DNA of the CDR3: TGTGCCAGCAGCTACCACAGGGGGCGGGAGACCCAGTACTTC.

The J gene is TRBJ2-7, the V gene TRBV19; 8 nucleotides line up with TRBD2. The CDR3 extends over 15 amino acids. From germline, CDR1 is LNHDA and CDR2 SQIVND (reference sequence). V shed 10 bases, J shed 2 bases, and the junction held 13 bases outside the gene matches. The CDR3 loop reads CATSISGARTYEQYF. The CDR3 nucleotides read TGTGCCACCTCCATTAGCGGGGCACGCACCTACGAGCAGTACTTC. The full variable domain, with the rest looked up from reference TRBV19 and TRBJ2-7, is DGGITQSPKYLFRKEGQNVTLSCEQNLNHDAMYWYRQDPGQGLRLIYYSQIVNDFQKGDIAEGYSVSREKKESFPLTVTSAQKNPTAFYLCATSISGARTYEQYFGPGTRLTVT.

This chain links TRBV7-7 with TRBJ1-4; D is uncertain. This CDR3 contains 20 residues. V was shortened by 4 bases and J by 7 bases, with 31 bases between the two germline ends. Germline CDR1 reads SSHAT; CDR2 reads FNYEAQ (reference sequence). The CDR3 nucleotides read TGTGCCAGCAGCTCACTCAGGTTCGTACCTTTTTGGGGTCGCGGTGAAAAACTGTTTTTT. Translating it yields CASSSLRFVPFWGRGEKLFF.

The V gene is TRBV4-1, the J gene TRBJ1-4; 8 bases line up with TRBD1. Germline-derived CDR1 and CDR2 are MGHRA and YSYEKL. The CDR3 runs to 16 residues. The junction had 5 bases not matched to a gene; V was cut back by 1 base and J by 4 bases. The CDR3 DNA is TGCGCCAGCAGCCAAGGAGCCAGGGGGCTTAATGAAAAACTGTTTTTT. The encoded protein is CASSQGARGLNEKLFF.

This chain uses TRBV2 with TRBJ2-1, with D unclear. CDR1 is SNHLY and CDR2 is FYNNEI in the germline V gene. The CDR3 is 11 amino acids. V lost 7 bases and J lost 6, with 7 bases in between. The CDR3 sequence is CASTASNEQFF. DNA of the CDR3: TGTGCCAGCACGGCTAGCAATGAGCAGTTCTTC.

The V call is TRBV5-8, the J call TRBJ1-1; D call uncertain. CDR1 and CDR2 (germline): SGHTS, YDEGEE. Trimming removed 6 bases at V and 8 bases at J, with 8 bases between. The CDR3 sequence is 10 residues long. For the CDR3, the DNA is TGTGCCAGCACGGGAATGGAAGCTTTCTTT. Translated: CASTGMEAFF.

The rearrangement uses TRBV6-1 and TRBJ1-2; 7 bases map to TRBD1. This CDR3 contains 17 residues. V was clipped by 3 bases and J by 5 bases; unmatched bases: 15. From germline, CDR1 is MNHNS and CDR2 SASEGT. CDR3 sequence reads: CASSDPDRAAGGYGYTF. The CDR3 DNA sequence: TGTGCCAGCAGTGACCCCGACAGGGCCGCTGGGGGGTATGGCTACACCTTC.

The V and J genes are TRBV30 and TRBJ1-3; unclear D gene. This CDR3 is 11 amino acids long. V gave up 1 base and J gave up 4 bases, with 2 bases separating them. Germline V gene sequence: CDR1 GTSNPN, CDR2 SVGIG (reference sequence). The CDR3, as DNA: TGTGCCTGGAGTGGGGGAAACACCATATATTTT. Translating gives CAWSGGNTIYF. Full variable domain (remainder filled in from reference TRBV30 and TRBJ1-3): SQTIHQWPATLVQPVGSPLSLECTVEGTSNPNLYWYRQAAGRGLQLLFYSVGIGQISSEVPQNLSASRPQDRQFILSSKKLLLSDSGFYLCAWSGGNTIYFGEGSWLTVV.

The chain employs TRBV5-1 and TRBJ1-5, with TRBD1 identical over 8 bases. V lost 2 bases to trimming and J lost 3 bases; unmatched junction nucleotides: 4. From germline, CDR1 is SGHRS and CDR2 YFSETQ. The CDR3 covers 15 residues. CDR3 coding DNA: TGCGCCAGCAGCTTTACAGGGGGTTTCAATCAGCCCCAGCATTTT. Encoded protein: CASSFTGGFNQPQHF.

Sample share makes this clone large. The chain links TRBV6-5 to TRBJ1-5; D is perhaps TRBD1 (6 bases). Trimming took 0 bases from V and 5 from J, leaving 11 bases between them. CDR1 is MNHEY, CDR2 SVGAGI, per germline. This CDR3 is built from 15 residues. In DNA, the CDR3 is TGTGCCAGCAGTTACTCGGCAGGGGATGATCAGCCCCAGCATTTT. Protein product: CASSYSAGDDQPQHF.

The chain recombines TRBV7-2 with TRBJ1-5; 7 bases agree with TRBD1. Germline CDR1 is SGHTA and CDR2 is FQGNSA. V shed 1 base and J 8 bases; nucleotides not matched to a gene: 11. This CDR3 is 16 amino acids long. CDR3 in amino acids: CASSLGLEQGWKPQHF. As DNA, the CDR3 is TGTGCCAGCAGCTTAGGGCTGGAACAGGGGTGGAAGCCCCAGCATTTT.

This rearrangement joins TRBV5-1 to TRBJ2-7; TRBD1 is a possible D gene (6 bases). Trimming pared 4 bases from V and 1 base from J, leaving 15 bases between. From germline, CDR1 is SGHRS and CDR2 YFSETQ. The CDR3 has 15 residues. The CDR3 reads CASSKNPGDSYEQYF. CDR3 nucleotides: TGCGCCAGCAGCAAAAACCCAGGGGATTCCTACGAGCAGTACTTC.